One sample yielded the 9 T cell receptor beta chains listed below, sequenced in a study of identical twins (dated by TCRdb to the mid-2010s). Receptors were amplified or captured by 5' RACE. Instrument on record: Illumina HiSeq 2000. Clones were called with MiXCR by TCRdb after fastp trimmed the public reads at Q25, and only in-frame beta chains were retained. Each CDR3 protein appears once, grouped with its most common genes and DNA. The sample profile shows about 250,000 distinct CDR3 sequences; 6% to 8.5% of them were found once. The ten largest clones take up about 5.8% of the sample. The data were also submitted as part of a second study, on yellow fever vaccine responses in identical twins.

Source material: CD8+ T cells sorted from blood. The receptors shown here come from a woman under 30 in good health.

The rearrangement uses TRBV5-5 and TRBJ2-7; D remains ambiguous. The V end lost 0 bases, the J end lost 0 bases, and 13 bases lay between the germline ends. In germline, CDR1 is SGHKS, CDR2 YYEKEE (reference sequence). The CDR3 is 16 amino acids. CDR3 amino acids: CASSLDSSFNSYEQYV. The DNA for the CDR3 is TGTGCCAGCAGCTTGGACAGTTCGTTTAACTCCTACGAGCAGTACGTC.

This clonotype was seen many times. V gene TRBV4-2 combines with J gene TRBJ2-3; 13 positions match TRBD2. V lost 0 bases to trimming and J lost 1 base; unmatched junction nucleotides: 1. This CDR3 has 17 residues. CDR1 is LGHNA and CDR2 is YNFKEQ in the germline V gene. In DNA form, the CDR3 reads TGTGCCAGCAGCCAAGATGGGACTAGCGGGGGCACAGATACGCAGTATTTT. It yields the protein CASSQDGTSGGTDTQYF.

Worth noting for this clonotype: The junction shows a germline mismatch at one end, possibly a read error. This chain joins TRBV12-5 and TRBJ2-5; TRBD2 matches 9 bases. The CDR3 is 15 residues long. Germline CDR1 and CDR2: LGHNT and FRNRAP. The CDR3, as DNA: TGCGCAAGTAAGAAGACTAGCGGTAAGGGGGAGACCCAGTACTTC. It encodes CASKKTSGKGETQYF.

A word on this clonotype: This could be a read error, since a much larger clone is one nucleotide away. The chain is built from TRBV12-3 or TRBV12-4 and TRBJ2-2; maybe TRBD2 (6 bases). The CDR3 is 18 amino acids. CDR3 region: CAISLGWRGGSHTGELFF. The CDR3 DNA reads as TGTGCCATCAGTTTAGGGTGGCGGGGAGGTTCGCACACCGGGGAGCTGTTTTTT.

This rearrangement joins TRBV7-9 to TRBJ2-3, with D unresolved. The V end was cut by 0 bases, the J end by 2 bases, with 9 bases between. Germline V gene lookup returns CDR1 SEHNR and CDR2 FQNEAQ (reference sequence). The CDR3 is 15 amino acids. CDR3 in amino acids: CASSLAGRYTDTQYF. Written as DNA, the CDR3 is TGTGCCAGCAGCTTAGCGGGCCGCTACACAGATACGCAGTATTTT.

This clonotype was observed a handful of times. Written as DNA, the CDR3 is TGTGCCAGCAGCCAATCAGAGCGCACTAGGGGCTACTATGGCTACACCTTC. It translates to CASSQSERTRGYYGYTF. V gene TRBV16 combines with J gene TRBJ1-2; tentatively, D is TRBD1 (5 bases). From germline, CDR1 is KGHSY and CDR2 FQNENV. V lost 0 bases and J 3 bases, leaving 17 bases between the germline ends. This CDR3 region has 17 residues.

The DNA for the CDR3 is TGTGCCAGCAGTTACTCTGAGGGTTGGGGTGACACTGAAGCTTTCTTT. Translating gives CASSYSEGWGDTEAFF. This sequence joins TRBV6-5 and TRBJ1-1; no clear D. Germline V gene lookup returns CDR1 MNHEY and CDR2 SVGAGI. The CDR3 loop spans 16 amino acids. V shed 0 bases and J shed 3 bases, with 14 bases lying between them.

The chain carries TRBV9 and TRBJ2-3, with TRBD2 matching over 7 bases. The CDR3 is 15 residues long. With V trimmed by 0 bases and J by 4 bases, 5 bases remained unmatched. CDR1 is SGDLS, CDR2 YYNGEE, per germline. The DNA of the CDR3 is TGTGCCAGCAGCGTAGCGGGGGGATCGGCAGATACGCAGTATTTT. Encoded protein: CASSVAGGSADTQYF.

This clonotype occurred a few times. The rearrangement links TRBV4-1 to TRBJ1-5; D not certain. With 4 bases removed from V and 2 bases from J, the gap between germline ends came to 12 bases. Germline-derived CDR1 and CDR2 are MGHRA and YSYEKL. This CDR3 is 15 amino acids long. This chain's CDR3 is CASSPEPWGNQPQHF. The CDR3 bases are TGCGCCAGCAGCCCCGAGCCCTGGGGCAATCAGCCCCAGCATTTT.